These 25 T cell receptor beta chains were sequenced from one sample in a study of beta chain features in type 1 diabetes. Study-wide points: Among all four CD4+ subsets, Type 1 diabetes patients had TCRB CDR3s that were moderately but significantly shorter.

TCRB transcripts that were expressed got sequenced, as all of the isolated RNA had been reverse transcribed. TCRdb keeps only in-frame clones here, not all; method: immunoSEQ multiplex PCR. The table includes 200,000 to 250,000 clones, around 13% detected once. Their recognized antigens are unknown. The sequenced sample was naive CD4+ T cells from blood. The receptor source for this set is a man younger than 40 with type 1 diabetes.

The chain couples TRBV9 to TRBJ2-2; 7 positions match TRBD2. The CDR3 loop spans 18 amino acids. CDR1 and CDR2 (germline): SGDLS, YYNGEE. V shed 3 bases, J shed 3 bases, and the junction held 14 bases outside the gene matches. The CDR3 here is CASSAGRGGSFDTGELFF. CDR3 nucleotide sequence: TGTGCCAGCAGCGCGGGGAGGGGCGGGAGCTTCGACACCGGGGAGCTGTTTTTT.

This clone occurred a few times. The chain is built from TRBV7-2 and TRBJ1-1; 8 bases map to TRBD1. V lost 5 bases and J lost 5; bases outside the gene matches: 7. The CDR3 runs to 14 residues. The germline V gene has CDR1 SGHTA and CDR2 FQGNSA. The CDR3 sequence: CASSPDRGWTEAFF. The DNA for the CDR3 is TGTGCCAGCAGCCCAGACAGGGGTTGGACTGAAGCTTTCTTT.

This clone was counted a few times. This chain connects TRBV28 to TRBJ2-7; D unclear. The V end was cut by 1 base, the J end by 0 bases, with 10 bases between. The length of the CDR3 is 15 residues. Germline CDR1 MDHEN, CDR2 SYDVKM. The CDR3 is CASSLSGRTSYEQYF. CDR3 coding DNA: TGTGCCAGCAGTTTATCTGGCAGAACCTCCTACGAGCAGTACTTC. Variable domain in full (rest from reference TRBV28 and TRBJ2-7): DVKVTQSSRYLVKRTGEKVFLECVQDMDHENMFWYRQDPGLGLRLIYFSYDVKMKEKGDIPEGYSVSREKKERFSLILESASTNQTSMYLCASSLSGRTSYEQYFGPGTRLTVT.

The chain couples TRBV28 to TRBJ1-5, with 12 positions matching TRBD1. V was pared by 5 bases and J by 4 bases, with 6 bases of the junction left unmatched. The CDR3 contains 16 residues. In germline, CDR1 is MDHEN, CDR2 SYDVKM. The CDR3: CASSRMGQGANQPQHF. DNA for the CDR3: TGTGCCAGCAGTCGAATGGGACAGGGGGCGAATCAGCCCCAGCATTTT.

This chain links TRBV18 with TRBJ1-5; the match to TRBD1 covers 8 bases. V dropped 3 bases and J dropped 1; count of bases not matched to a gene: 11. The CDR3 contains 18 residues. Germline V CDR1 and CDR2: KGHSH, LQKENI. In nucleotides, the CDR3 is TGTGCCAGCTCACCCTTCCTACCTGGACAGGGAAGCAATCAGCCCCAGCATTTT. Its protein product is CASSPFLPGQGSNQPQHF.

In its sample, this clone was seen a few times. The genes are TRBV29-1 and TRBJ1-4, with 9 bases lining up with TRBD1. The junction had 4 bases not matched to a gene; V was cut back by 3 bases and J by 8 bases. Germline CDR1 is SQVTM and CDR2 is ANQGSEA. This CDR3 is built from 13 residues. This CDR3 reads CSVEGQGGEKLFF. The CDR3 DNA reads TGCAGCGTTGAGGGACAGGGTGGGGAAAAACTGTTTTTT.

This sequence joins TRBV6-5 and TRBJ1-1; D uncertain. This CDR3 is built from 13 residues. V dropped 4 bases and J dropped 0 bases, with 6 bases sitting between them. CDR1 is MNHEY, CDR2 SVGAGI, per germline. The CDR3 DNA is TGTGCCAGCAGTTCATACATGAACACTGAAGCTTTCTTT. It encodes CASSSYMNTEAFF.

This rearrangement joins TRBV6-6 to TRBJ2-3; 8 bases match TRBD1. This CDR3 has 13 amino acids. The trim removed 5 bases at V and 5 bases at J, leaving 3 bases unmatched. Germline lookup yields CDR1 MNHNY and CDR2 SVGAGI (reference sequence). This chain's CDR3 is CASSTGGEDTQYF. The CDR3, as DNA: TGTGCCAGCAGTACAGGGGGAGAAGATACGCAGTATTTT.

The CDR3 reads CASSSLYQGARVPEAFF. The DNA of the CDR3 is TGTGCCAGCAGCTCCTTATACCAGGGGGCGCGGGTCCCTGAAGCTTTCTTT. This sequence joins TRBV7-9 and TRBJ1-1; 8 bases align to TRBD1. With V trimmed by 4 bases and J by 6 bases, 16 bases remained unmatched. Germline V lookup: CDR1 SEHNR, CDR2 FQNEAQ (reference sequence). The CDR3 contains 17 residues.

DNA of the CDR3: TGTGCCAGCAGCGCCGGGACTAGTTTAAACAATGAGCAGTTCTTC. Translating it yields CASSAGTSLNNEQFF. The chain uses TRBV9 and TRBJ2-1; 8 bases line up with TRBD2. This CDR3 region has 15 residues. CDR1 is SGDLS, CDR2 YYNGEE, per germline. Losses at the gene ends were 3 bases for V and 5 bases for J; bases not matched to a gene: 7.

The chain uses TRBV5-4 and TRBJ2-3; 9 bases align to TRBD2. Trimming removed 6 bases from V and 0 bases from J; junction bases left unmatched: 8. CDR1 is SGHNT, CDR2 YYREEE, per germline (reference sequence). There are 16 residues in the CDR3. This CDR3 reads CASTLKLAGSTDTQYF. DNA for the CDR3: TGTGCCAGCACCCTGAAACTAGCGGGCAGCACAGATACGCAGTATTTT.

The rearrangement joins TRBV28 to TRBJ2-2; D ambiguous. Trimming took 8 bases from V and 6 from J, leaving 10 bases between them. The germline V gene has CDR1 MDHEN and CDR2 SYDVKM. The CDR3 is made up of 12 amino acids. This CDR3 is CASAGSPGELFF. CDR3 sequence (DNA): TGTGCCAGCGCCGGGTCTCCCGGGGAGCTGTTTTTT.

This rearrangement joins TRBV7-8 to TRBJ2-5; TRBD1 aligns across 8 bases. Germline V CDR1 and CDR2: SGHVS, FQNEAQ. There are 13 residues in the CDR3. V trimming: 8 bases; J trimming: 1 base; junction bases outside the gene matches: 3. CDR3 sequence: CASLGQGQETQYF. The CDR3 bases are TGTGCCAGCCTCGGACAGGGCCAAGAGACCCAGTACTTC. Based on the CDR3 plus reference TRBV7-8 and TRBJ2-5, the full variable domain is GAGVSQSPRYKVAKRGQDVALRCDPISGHVSLFWYQQALGQGPEFLTYFQNEAQLDKSGLPSDRFFAERPEGSVSTLKIQRTQQEDSAVYLCASLGQGQETQYFGPGTRLLVL.

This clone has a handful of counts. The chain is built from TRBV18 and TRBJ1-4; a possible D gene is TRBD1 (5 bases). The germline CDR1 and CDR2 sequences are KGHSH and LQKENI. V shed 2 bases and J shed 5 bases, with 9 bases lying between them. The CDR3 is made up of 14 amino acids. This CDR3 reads CASSPTGLNEKLFF. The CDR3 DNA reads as TGTGCCAGCTCACCAACGGGACTCAATGAAAAACTGTTTTTT.

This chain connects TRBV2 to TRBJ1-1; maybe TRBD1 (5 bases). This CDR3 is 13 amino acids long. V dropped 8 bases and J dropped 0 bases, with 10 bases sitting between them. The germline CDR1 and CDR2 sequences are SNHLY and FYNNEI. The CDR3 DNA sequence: TGTGCCAGCGGGGCTAACCTGAACACTGAAGCTTTCTTT. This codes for CASGANLNTEAFF.

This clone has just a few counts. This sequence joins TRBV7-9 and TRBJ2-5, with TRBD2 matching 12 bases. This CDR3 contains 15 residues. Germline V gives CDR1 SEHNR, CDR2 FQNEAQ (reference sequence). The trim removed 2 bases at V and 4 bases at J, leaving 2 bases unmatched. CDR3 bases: TGTGCCAGCAGCTTACTAGCGGGGGGGCGAGAGACCCAGTACTTC. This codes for CASSLLAGGRETQYF.

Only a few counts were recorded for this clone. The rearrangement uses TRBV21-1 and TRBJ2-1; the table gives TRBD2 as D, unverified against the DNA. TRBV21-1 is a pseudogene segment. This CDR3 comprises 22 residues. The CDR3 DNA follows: TGTGCCAGCAGCGGTGATTCTCTCCCGACTAGCGGAGAAGATTTCAGGTCCAATGAGCAGTTCTTC. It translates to CASSGDSLPTSGEDFRSNEQFF.

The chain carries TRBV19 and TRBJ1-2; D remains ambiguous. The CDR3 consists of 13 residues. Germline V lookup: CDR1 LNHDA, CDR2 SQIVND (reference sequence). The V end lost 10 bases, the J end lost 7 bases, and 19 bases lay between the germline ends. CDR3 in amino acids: CATTLNKGSGYTF. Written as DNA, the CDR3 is TGTGCCACGACTTTGAATAAAGGGAGTGGCTACACCTTC.

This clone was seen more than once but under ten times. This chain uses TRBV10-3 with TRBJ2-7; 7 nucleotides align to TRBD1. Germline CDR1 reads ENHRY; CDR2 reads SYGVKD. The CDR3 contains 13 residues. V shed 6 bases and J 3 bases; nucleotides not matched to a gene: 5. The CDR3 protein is CAISGTVDYEQYF. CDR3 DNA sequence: TGTGCCATCAGCGGGACAGTCGACTACGAGCAGTACTTC.

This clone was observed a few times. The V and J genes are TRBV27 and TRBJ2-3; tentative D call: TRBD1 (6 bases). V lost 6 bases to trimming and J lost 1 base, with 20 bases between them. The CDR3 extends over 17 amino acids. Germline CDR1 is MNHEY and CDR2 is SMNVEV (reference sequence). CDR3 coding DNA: TGTGCCAGCAGCCGACTGGTGGACAGTACGGGCACAGATACGCAGTATTTT. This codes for CASSRLVDSTGTDTQYF.

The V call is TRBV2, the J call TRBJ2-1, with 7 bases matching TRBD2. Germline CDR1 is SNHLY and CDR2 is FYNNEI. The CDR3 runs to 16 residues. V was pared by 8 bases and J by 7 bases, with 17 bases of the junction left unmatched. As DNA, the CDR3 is TGTGCCAGCGTTATTGACGCGGGAGCCCTTGGGAATGAGCAGTTCTTC. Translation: CASVIDAGALGNEQFF.

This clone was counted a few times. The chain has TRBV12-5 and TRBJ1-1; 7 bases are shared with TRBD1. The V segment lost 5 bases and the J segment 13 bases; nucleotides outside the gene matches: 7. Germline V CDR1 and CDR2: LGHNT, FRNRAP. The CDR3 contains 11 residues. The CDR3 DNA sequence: TGTGCTAGTGGTCCGGGACAGAACGTTTTCTTT. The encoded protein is CASGPGQNVFF.

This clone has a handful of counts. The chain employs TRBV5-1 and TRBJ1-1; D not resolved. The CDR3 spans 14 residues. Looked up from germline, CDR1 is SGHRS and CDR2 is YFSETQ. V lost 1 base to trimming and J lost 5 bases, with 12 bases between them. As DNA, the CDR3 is TGCGCCAGCAGCTTGCGGGGTGGTTGGACTGAAGCTTTCTTT. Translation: CASSLRGGWTEAFF.

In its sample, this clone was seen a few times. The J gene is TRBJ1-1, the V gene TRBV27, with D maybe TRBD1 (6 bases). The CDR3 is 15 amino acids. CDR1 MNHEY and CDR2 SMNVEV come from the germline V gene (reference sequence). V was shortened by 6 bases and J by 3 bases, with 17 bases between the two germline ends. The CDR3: CASSPLGGTDTEAFF. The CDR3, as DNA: TGTGCCAGCAGCCCTTTAGGGGGTACGGACACTGAAGCTTTCTTT.

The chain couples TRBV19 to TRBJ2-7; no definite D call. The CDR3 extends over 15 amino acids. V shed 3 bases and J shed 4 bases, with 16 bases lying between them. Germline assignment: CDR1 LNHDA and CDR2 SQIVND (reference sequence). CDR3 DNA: TGTGCCAGTAGTATTGACACCCAAAACCAGTACGAGCAGTACTTC. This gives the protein CASSIDTQNQYEQYF. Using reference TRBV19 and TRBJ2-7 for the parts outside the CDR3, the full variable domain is DGGITQSPKYLFRKEGQNVTLSCEQNLNHDAMYWYRQDPGQGLRLIYYSQIVNDFQKGDIAEGYSVSREKKESFPLTVTSAQKNPTAFYLCASSIDTQNQYEQYFGPGTRLTVT.